These 10 T cell receptor beta chains were all obtained from the same sample, sequenced in a study of T cells in Graves' hyperthyroidism and ophthalmopathy. TCR beta CDR3 regions were amplified from RNA. An initial round of RT-PCR targeting the TCR CDR3 relied on the HTBI primer set. From the multiplex PCR reads, TCRdb called clonotypes with MiXCR, one entry per CDR3 protein. The profile shows 92,000 or so distinct CDR3 sequences, 51% of them singletons. Sequencing was carried out using blood. Source of these receptors: a woman aged 40 to 50 with Graves' hyperthyroidism.

In its sample, this clonotype was seen many times. The chain joins TRBV7-9 to TRBJ2-7; TRBD2 matches at 7 bases. In germline, CDR1 is SEHNR, CDR2 FQNEAQ (reference sequence). The CDR3 consists of 14 residues. Germline trimming cut 1 base from V and 7 bases from J; bases unmatched to any gene: 7. The CDR3 loop reads CASSLVDVGGEQYF. Written as DNA, the CDR3 is TGTGCCAGCAGCTTAGTGGATGTGGGAGGGGAGCAGTACTTC.

This clonotype showed up just a few times. The chain couples TRBV10-3 to TRBJ2-7; D might be TRBD1 (5 bases). The CDR3 spans 17 residues. From germline, CDR1 is ENHRY and CDR2 SYGVKD. With 10 bases removed from V and 5 bases from J, the gap between germline ends came to 30 bases. The CDR3 loop is CASKWAGWVDPLHEQYF. In nucleotides, the CDR3 is TGTGCCAGCAAGTGGGCAGGGTGGGTAGACCCTCTCCACGAGCAGTACTTC.

This clonotype was counted many times. The V call is TRBV5-1, the J call TRBJ2-3; no definite D call. This CDR3 contains 12 residues. The ends were cut back, 0 bases at V and 6 bases at J, with 5 bases in the middle. In germline, CDR1 is SGHRS, CDR2 YFSETQ. The CDR3 sequence: CASSLESDTQYF. The DNA for the CDR3 is TGCGCCAGCAGCTTGGAGTCCGATACGCAGTATTTT.

This clonotype was counted ten times or more. The V gene is TRBV10-3, the J gene TRBJ2-1; 7 nucleotides agree with TRBD2. Germline V lookup: CDR1 ENHRY, CDR2 SYGVKD. Trimming took 0 bases from V and 7 from J; bases not matched to a gene: 3. CDR3 size: 14 residues. CDR3 sequence (DNA): TGTGCCATCAGTGAGTCGTGGGAGGGGAATGAGCAGTTCTTC. Its translation is CAISESWEGNEQFF.

In the case of this clonotype: A junction boundary mismatches the germline segment, possibly from a read error. V usage is TRBV10-3 and J usage is TRBJ1-2; the match to TRBD1 covers 7 bases. From germline, CDR1 is ENHRY and CDR2 SYGVKD. The CDR3 is made up of 16 amino acids. In nucleotides, the CDR3 is TGTGCCAGCAGTGAGCTCGGAGAGGGGGCTACCTATGACTACACCTTC. Residues: CASSELGEGATYDYTF.

This clonotype showed up many times. The chain uses TRBV29-1 and TRBJ2-2; possibly TRBD1 for D (6 bases). The CDR3 sequence is 13 residues long. Germline CDR1 and CDR2: SQVTM and ANQGSEA. V was shortened by 6 bases and J by 0 bases, with 8 bases between the two germline ends. As DNA, the CDR3 is TGCAGCGTGGACAGCGCGAACACCGGGGAGCTGTTTTTT. Its translation: CSVDSANTGELFF.

V is TRBV7-9 and J is TRBJ2-5; TRBD1 aligns across 12 bases. J was trimmed by 4 bases and V by 1 base; bases with no gene match: 1. Germline V CDR1 and CDR2: SEHNR, FQNEAQ (reference sequence). The CDR3 has 15 residues. CDR3 loop: CASSLGDRGLETQYF. CDR3 coding DNA: TGTGCCAGCAGCTTAGGGGACAGGGGGCTAGAGACCCAGTACTTC.

Of note for this clonotype: A much larger clonotype is one base distant, so this may be a read error. The chain employs TRBV5-4 and TRBJ2-7, with no clear D. CDR3 size: 15 residues. V was clipped by 0 bases and J by 6 bases, with 16 bases between them. Germline loops: CDR1 SGHNT, CDR2 YYREEE (reference sequence). The CDR3 DNA reads TGTGCCAGCAGCTTGGCAGGCCACTCAACCTGCGAGCAGTACTTC. Protein sequence: CASSLAGHSTCEQYF. Together with reference TRBV5-4 and TRBJ2-7, the CDR3 gives the full variable domain: ETGVTQSPTHLIKTRGQQVTLRCSSQSGHNTVSWYQQALGQGPQFIFQYYREEENGRGNFPPRFSGLQFPNYSSELNVNALELDDSALYLCASSLAGHSTCEQYFGPGTRLTVT.

This clonotype was observed a single time. The CDR3 does not close with the conserved phenylalanine or tryptophan, likely indicating a read error. It is unclear where the CDR3 begins or ends on the DNA, so no DNA is shown, and the CDR3 is as TCRdb lists it. The chain has TRBV7-2 and TRBJ1-2. Germline V gene data show CDR1 as SGHTA and CDR2 as FQGNSA. The CDR3 comprises 11 residues, both ends counted. The CDR3 loop is CASSLGLAQTY.

This clonotype was picked up many times. The chain links TRBV6-6 to TRBJ2-2; 12 bases agree with TRBD2. The V and J ends lost 8 bases and 8 bases, in that order; junction bases with no gene match: 6. Germline CDR1 and CDR2: MNHNY and SVGAGI (reference sequence). CDR3 length: 14 residues. CDR3 protein: CASVASGRDGELFF. The CDR3 region has the DNA TGTGCCAGCGTGGCTAGCGGGAGGGATGGGGAGCTGTTTTTT.